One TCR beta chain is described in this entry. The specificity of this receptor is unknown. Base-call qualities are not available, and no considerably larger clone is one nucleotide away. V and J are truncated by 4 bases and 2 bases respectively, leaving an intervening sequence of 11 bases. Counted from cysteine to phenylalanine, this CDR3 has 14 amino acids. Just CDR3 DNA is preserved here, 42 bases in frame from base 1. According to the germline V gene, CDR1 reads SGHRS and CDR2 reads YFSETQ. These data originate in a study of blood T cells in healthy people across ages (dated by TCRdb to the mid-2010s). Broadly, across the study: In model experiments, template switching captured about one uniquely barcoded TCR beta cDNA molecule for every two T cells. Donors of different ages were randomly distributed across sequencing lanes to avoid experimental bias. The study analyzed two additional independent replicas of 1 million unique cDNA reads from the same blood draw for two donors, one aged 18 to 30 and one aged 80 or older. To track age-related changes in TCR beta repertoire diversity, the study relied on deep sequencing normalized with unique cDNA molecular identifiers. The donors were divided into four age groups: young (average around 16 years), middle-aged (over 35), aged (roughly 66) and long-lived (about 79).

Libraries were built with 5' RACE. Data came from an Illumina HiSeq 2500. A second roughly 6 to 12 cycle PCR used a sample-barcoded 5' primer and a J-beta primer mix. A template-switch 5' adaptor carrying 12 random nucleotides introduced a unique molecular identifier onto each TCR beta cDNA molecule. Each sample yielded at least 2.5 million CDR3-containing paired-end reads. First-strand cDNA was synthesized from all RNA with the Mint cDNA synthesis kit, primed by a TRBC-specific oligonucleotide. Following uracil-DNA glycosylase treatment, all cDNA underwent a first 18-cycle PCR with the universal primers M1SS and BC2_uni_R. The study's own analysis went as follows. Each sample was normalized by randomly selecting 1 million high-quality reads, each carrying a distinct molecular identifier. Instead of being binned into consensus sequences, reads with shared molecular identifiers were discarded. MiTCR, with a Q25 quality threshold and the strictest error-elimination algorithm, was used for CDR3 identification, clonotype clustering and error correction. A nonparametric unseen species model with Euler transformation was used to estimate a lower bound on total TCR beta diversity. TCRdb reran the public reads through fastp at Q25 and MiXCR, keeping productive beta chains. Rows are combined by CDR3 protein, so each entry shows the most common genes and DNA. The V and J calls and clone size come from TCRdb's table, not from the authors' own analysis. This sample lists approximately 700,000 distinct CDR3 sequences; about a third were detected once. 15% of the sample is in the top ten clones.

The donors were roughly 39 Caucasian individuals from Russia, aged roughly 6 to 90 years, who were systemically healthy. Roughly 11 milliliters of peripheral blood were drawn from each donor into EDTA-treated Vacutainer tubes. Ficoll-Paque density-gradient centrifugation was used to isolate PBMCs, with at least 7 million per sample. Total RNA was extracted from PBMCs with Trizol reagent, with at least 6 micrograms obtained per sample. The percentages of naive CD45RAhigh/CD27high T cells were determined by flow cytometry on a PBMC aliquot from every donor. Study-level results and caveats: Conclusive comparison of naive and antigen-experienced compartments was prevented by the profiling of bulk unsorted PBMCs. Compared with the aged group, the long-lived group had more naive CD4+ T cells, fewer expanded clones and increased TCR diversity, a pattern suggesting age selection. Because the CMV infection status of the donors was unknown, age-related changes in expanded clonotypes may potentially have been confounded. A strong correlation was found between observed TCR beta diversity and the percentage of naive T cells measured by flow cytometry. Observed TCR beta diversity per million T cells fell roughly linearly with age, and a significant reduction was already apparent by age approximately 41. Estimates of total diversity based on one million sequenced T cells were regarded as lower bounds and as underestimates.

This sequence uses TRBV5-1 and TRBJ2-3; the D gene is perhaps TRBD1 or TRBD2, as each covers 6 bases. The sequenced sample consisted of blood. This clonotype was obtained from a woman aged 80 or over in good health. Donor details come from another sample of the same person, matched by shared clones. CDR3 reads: CASSVGGHTDTQYF. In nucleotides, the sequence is TGCGCCAGCAGCGTCGGGGGCCACACAGATACGCAGTATTTT.